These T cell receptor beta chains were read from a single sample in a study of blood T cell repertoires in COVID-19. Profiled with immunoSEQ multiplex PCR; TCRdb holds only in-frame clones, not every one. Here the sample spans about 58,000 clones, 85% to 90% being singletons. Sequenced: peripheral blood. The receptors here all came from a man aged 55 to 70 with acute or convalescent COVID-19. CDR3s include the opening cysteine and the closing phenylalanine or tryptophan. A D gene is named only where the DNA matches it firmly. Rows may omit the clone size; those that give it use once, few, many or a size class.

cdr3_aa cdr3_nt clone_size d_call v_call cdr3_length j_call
CASSADDSPKLFF TGTGCCAGCAGCGCAGATGACAGTCCCAAACTGTTTTTT few . TRBV9 13 TRBJ1-4
CASRGGRQGIPEAFF TGTGCCAGCAGGGGGGGGAGACAGGGGATCCCTGAAGCTTTCTTT . TRBD1 TRBV6-5 15 TRBJ1-1
CASSSFGTGGEKLFF TGCGCCAGCAGCTCATTCGGGACAGGAGGTGAAAAACTGTTTTTT . TRBD1 TRBV4-3 15 TRBJ1-4
CASSEAVNTEAFF TGTGCCAGTAGTGAGGCGGTCAACACTGAAGCTTTCTTT . . TRBV19 13 TRBJ1-1
CASSQGQVEMYTEAFF TGTGCCAGCTCGCAAGGACAGGTGGAGATGTACACTGAAGCTTTCTTT . TRBD1 TRBV18 16 TRBJ1-1
CASSYQGSNSPLHF TGTGCCAGCAGTTACCAGGGCTCCAATTCACCCCTCCACTTT . . TRBV6-5 14 TRBJ1-6
CSVARTGAYEQYF TGCAGCGTTGCTAGGACAGGGGCATACGAGCAGTACTTC . TRBD1 TRBV29-1 13 TRBJ2-7
CASSRNQAGADTQYF TGTGCCAGTAGCCGGAACCAAGCGGGTGCAGATACGCAGTATTTT . . TRBV19 15 TRBJ2-3
CASSTSLGSLQYF TGTGCCAGCAGTACCTCGTTGGGCAGTTTGCAGTATTTT once . TRBV12-3/TRBV12-4 13 TRBJ2-3
CASSPGGGLEEKLFF TGCGCCAGCAGCCCCGGCGGGGGGCTCGAGGAAAAACTGTTTTTT few . TRBV4-1 15 TRBJ1-4
CASKSSGSKGEQYF TGTGCCAGCAAATCTAGCGGGAGTAAAGGCGAGCAGTACTTC . TRBD2 TRBV6-5 14 TRBJ2-7
CASSSGGTAASYEQYF TGTGCCAGCAGCTCGGGGGGAACAGCGGCCTCCTACGAGCAGTACTTC . TRBD2 TRBV7-2 16 TRBJ2-7
CASSRAREETQYF TGTGCCAGCAGCCGAGCCCGGGAAGAGACCCAGTACTTC . . TRBV11-2 13 TRBJ2-5
CASGLVTQTGGSTDTQYF TGTGCTAGTGGTTTGGTGACCCAGACCGGAGGAAGCACAGATACGCAGTATTTT . . TRBV12-5 18 TRBJ2-3
CASSDWTGQGGTEAFF TGTGCCAGCAGTGATTGGACAGGGCAAGGGGGGACTGAAGCTTTCTTT . TRBD1 TRBV25-1 16 TRBJ1-1
CASRFTGENEKLFF TGTGCCAGCAGGTTTACGGGAGAAAATGAAAAACTGTTTTTT few . TRBV27 14 TRBJ1-4
CASSANFLSTDTQYF TGTGCCAGCAGTGCCAACTTTTTGAGCACAGATACGCAGTATTTT . . TRBV6-4 15 TRBJ2-3
CASSLALRDEQFF TGTGCCAGCAGCTTAGCGCTCCGGGATGAGCAGTTCTTC . . TRBV7-2 13 TRBJ2-1
CASSKEGRQGDWYF TGTGCCAGTAGTAAAGAAGGGAGACAGGGGGATTGGTACTTC . TRBD1 TRBV19 14 TRBJ2-7
CAAGLANYGYTF TGTGCCGCGGGCCTAGCTAACTATGGCTACACCTTC . . TRBV7-9 12 TRBJ1-2
CASSLGGGRDEQFF TGTGCCAGCAGCTTGGGCGGGGGGAGAGATGAGCAGTTCTTC . TRBD2 TRBV5-4 14 TRBJ2-1
CASSLGHGLRDTQYF TGTGCCAGCAGCTTAGGGCATGGACTACGAGATACGCAGTATTTT . . TRBV11-2 15 TRBJ2-3
CATLNTEAFF TGTGCCACCTTGAACACTGAAGCTTTCTTT . . TRBV28 10 TRBJ1-1
CASSVQALSGNTIYF TGTGCCAGTAGTGTACAGGCCCTCTCTGGAAACACCATATATTTT . . TRBV19 15 TRBJ1-3
CSVDGQGDEKLFF TGCAGCGTTGATGGTCAGGGTGATGAAAAACTGTTTTTT . . TRBV29-1 13 TRBJ1-4
CAWNRDSDSGNTIYF TGTGCCTGGAACCGAGACAGCGACTCTGGAAACACCATATATTTT . . TRBV30 15 TRBJ1-3
CASRTDSGELFF TGTGCCAGCAGAACTGACTCCGGGGAGCTGTTTTTT once . TRBV6-4 12 TRBJ2-2
CASSLGLAENTGELFF TGTGCCAGCAGCCTCGGGCTAGCGGAGAACACCGGGGAGCTGTTTTTT once TRBD2 TRBV4-2 16 TRBJ2-2
CASSPSGTPDEKLFF TGCGCCAGCAGCCCCTCCGGGACTCCTGATGAAAAACTGTTTTTT . . TRBV5-1 15 TRBJ1-4
CASSLVAQGYGYTF TGTGCCAGCAGCTTAGTCGCACAGGGGTATGGCTACACCTTC . TRBD1 TRBV11-2 14 TRBJ1-2
CASSPLDRVYGYTF TGTGCCAGCAGCCCGTTGGACAGGGTGTATGGCTACACCTTC . TRBD1 TRBV7-6 14 TRBJ1-2
CASSFRGGTSGRETQYF TGTGCCAGCAGCTTTAGGGGGGGTACTAGCGGGAGGGAGACCCAGTACTTC . TRBD2 TRBV11-2 17 TRBJ2-5
CASSLGGYSYGYTF TGTGCCAGCAGCTTGGGGGGGTACAGCTATGGCTACACCTTC . . TRBV7-9 14 TRBJ1-2
CSVSRGRGTEAFF TGCAGCGTTTCGAGGGGGCGCGGAACTGAAGCTTTCTTT . TRBD1 TRBV29-1 13 TRBJ1-1